This T cell receptor (beta chain) emerged from a study of shared clonotypes between healthy human individuals. Study details: CD4 naive and memory got three plates each, CD8 naive two, CD8 memory one. Study-level findings and limits: Compared with memory subsets, naive subsets generally had larger estimated richness.

After removal of 8 bases from V and 5 bases from J, the junction contained 5 bases not matched to a gene. The CDR3 has 12 residues. Germline values: CDR1 SNHLY, CDR2 FYNNEI. On this clone: Antigen specificity is unknown.

TCRdb's copy holds only in-frame clones and misses some; the assay was immunoSEQ multiplex PCR. The data show fewer than 2.5 million clones, more than 85% seen once. This chain joins TRBV2 and TRBJ2-7; 8 nucleotides match TRBD2. The sequenced sample was naive CD4+ T cells from PBMCs. The subset was: CD45RA+ positively selected. This receptor was identified in a man aged 18-30 years in good health. Some clones in this sample may be carry-over from other donors' samples. CDR3 sequence reads: CASSAGEDEQYF. CDR3 DNA sequence: TGTGCCAGCTCAGCGGGAGAAGACGAGCAGTACTTC.